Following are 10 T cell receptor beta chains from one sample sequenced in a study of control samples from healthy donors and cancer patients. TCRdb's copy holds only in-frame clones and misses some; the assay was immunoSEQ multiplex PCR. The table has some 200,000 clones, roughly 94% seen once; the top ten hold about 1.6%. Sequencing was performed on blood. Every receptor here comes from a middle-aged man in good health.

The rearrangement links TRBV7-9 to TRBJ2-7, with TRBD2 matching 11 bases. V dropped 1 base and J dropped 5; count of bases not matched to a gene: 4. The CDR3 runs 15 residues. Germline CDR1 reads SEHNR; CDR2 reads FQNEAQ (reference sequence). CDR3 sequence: CASSLGSGGAHEQYF. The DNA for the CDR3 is TGTGCCAGCAGCTTAGGTAGCGGGGGGGCCCACGAGCAGTACTTC. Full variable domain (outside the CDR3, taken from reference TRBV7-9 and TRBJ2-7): DTGVSQNPRHKITKRGQNVTFRCDPISEHNRLYWYRQTLGQGPEFLTYFQNEAQLEKSRLLSDRFSAERPKGSFSTLEIQRTEQGDSAMYLCASSLGSGGAHEQYFGPGTRLTVT.

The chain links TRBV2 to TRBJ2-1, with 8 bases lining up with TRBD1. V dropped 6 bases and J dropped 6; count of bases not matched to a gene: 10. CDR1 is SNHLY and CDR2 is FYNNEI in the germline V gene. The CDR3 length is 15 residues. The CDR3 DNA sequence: TGTGCCAGCAGGGCCGGGACAGGTCTGCTCAATGAGCAGTTCTTC. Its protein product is CASRAGTGLLNEQFF.

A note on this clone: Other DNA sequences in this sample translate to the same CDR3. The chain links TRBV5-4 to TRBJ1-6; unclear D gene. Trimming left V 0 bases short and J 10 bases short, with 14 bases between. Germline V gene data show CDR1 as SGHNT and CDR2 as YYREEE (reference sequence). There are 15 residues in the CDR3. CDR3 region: CASSLGRGSLSPLHF. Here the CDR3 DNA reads TGTGCCAGCAGCTTGGGCCGGGGTTCCTTGTCACCCCTCCACTTT.

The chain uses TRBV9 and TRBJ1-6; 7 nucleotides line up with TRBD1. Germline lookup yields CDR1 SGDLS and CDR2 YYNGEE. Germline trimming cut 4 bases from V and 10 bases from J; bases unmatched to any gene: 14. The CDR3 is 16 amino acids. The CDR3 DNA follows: TGTGCCAGCAGCTCCACACCGGGACAGAGGATCTCACCCCTCCACTTT. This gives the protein CASSSTPGQRISPLHF.

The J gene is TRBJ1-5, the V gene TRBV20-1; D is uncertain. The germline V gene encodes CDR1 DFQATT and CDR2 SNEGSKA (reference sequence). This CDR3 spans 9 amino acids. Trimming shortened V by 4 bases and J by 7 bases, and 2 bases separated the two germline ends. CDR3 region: CSANQPQHF. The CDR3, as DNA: TGCAGTGCTAACCAGCCCCAGCATTTT.

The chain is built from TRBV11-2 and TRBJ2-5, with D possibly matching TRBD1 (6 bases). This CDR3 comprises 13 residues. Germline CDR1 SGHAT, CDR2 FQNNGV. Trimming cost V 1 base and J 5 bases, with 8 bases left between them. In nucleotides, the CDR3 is TGTGCCAGCAGCTTAGTAGGGGGTGAGACCCAGTACTTC. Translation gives CASSLVGGETQYF.

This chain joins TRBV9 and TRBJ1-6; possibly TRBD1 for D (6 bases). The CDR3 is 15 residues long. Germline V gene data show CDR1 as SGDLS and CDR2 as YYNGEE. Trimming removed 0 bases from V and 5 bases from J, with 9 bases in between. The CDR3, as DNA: TGTGCCAGCAGCGTAGGGGGGCAGCATAATTCACCCCTCCACTTT. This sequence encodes CASSVGGQHNSPLHF.

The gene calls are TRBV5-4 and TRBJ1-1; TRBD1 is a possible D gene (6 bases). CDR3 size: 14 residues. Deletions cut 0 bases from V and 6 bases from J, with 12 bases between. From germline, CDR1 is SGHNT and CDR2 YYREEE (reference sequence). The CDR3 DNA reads TGTGCCAGCAGCTTGGTCTCAGGGGACTCTGAAGCTTTCTTT. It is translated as CASSLVSGDSEAFF.

The CDR3 coding sequence is TGTGCCAGCTCACCCGGAGGGGATGAGCAGTTCTTC. This gives the protein CASSPGGDEQFF. The chain recombines TRBV18 with TRBJ2-1, with D perhaps TRBD2 (6 bases). Germline CDR1 is KGHSH and CDR2 is LQKENI. The V gene lost 3 bases and the J gene lost 8 bases, with 8 bases spanning the gap. The CDR3 extends over 12 amino acids.

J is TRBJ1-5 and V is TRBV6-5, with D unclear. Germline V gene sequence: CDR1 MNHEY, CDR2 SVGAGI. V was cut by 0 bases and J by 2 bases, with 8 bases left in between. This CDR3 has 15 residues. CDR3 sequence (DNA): TGTGCCAGCAGTTACTCTAAGCCGGGCAATCAGCCCCAGCATTTT. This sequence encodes CASSYSKPGNQPQHF.